This TCR beta chain was recorded in a study of spatial heterogeneity in lung cancer. Across the study: When follow-up PBMC samples existed, they were sequenced (at a median of around 2 years after resection).

This clonotype was picked up many times. Every molecule of TCR cDNA had its own unique molecular identifier. Using its own MiXCR run on the 5' RACE reads, TCRdb lists one record per CDR3 protein. The data hold under 75,000 distinct CDR3 sequences, with roughly 8.9% observed a single time. Regarding time point: blood at routine non-recurrence follow-up after resection. The sample consisted of PBMCs, taken at follow-up. The receptor's source is a female donor with early-stage non-small cell lung cancer.

CDR3 sequence reads: CASSPHQGLAEETQYF. The CDR3 DNA sequence: TGTGCCAGCAGCCCCCATCAGGGACTAGCGGAAGAGACCCAGTACTTC. V and J are TRBV14 and TRBJ2-5, with 11 bases identical to TRBD2. V lost 4 bases, J lost 3 bases, and 7 bases stayed unmatched. Germline V gene data show CDR1 as SGHDN and CDR2 as FVKESK. This CDR3 spans 16 amino acids.